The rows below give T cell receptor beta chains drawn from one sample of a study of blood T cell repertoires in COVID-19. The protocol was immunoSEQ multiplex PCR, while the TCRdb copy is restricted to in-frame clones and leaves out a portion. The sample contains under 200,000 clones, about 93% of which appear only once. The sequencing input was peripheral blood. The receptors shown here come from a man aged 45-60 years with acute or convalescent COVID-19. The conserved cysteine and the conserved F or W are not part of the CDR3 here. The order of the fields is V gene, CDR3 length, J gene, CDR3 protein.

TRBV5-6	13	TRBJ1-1	ASSVWTTWGTEAF
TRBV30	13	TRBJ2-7	AWSVGAGYAYEQY
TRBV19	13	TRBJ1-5	ASDRRTGPVQPQH
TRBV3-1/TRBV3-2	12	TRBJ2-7	ASSSEQGAYEQY
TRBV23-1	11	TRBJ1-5	ASMAGSNQPQH
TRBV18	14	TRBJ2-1	ASSPPNEGSYNEQF
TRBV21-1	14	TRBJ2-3	ASSGNRRSSTDTQY
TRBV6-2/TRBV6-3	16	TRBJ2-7	ASSTGLAGGFLNYEQY
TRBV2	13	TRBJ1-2	ASRDRGGPNYGYT
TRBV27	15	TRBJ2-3	ASRPILAGRNTDTQY
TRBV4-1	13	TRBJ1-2	ASSQAVGSYNGYT
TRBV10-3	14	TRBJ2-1	AISDQERAGFNEQF
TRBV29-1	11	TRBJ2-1	SFWTSVLNEQF
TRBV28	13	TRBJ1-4	ASSLPGGSYEKLF
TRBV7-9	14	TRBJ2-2	ASSLAPASDTGELF